Each of the 3 T cell receptor beta chains below was sequenced from the same sample in a study of T-cell memory formation after mild COVID-19. MiXCR was run by TCRdb on the 5' RACE reads, yielding one entry per CDR3 protein. The data contain about 250,000 distinct CDR3 sequences, about 16% of them seen just once; the ten biggest clones take up 3.5% to 4%. The specimen was PBMCs or a T cell subset sorted from them (not recorded which). The receptors shown here come from a man between 18 and 29 years old who had mild COVID-19 (a few samples of this study predate the infection). Cell type and time point are not known.

This chain connects TRBV18 to TRBJ1-1; D is perhaps TRBD1 (5 bases). Trimming cost V 6 bases and J 0 bases, with 20 bases left between them. The CDR3 contains 17 residues. The germline V gene encodes CDR1 KGHSH and CDR2 LQKENI. The CDR3 loop is CASSTTGGSWVNTEAFF. DNA of the CDR3: TGTGCCAGCTCCACCACTGGGGGATCGTGGGTGAACACTGAAGCTTTCTTT.

This rearrangement joins TRBV20-1 to TRBJ2-5; weak D call: TRBD1 (5 bases). Per the germline V gene, CDR1 is DFQATT and CDR2 is SNEGSKA (reference sequence). V was trimmed by 1 base and J by 6 bases, leaving 15 bases between them. This CDR3 region has 14 residues. The CDR3 nucleotides are TGCAGTGCTAGAGTTCCAGGGATAGTGAAGACCCAGTACTTC. Amino acids: CSARVPGIVKTQYF.

There are a few counts of this clonotype. The chain recombines TRBV7-9 with TRBJ2-3; TRBD2 aligns across 11 bases. Germline V gives CDR1 SEHNR, CDR2 FQNEAQ (reference sequence). Trimming took 1 base from V and 6 from J; bases not matched to a gene: 3. This CDR3 contains 15 residues. The CDR3 bases are TGTGCCAGCAGCTTAGAGCTAGCGGGGGGCGATACGCAGTATTTT. It translates to CASSLELAGGDTQYF.